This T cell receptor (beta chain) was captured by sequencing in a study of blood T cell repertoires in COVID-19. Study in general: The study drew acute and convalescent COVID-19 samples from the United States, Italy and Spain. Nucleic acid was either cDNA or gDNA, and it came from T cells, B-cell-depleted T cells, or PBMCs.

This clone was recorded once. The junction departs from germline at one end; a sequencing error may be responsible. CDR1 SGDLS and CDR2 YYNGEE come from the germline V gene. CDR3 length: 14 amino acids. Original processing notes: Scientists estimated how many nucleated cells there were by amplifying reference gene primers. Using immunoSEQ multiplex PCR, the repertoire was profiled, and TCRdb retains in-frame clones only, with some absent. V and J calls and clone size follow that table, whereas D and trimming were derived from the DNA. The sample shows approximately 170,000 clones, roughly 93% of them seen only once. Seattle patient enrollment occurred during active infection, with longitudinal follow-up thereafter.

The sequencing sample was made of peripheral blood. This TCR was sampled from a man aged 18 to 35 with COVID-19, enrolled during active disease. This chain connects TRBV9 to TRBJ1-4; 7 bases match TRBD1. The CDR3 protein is CASSVTGSGEKLLF. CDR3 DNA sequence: TGTGCCAGCAGCGTGACAGGGTCGGGTGAAAAACTGCTTTTT.